Each of the 4 T cell receptor beta chains below was sequenced from the same sample in a study of cytomegalovirus exposure and HLA in healthy donors. Assay used: immunoSEQ multiplex PCR; TCRdb lists only in-frame clones, some missing. The sample carries tens of thousands of clones, over 80% recorded once. Material: PBMCs. Every receptor here comes from a man in his thirties or forties in good health and CMV-seronegative.

The chain uses TRBV11-2 and TRBJ2-1; 7 bases are a match to TRBD2. The CDR3 runs 16 residues. The V and J ends lost 5 bases and 4 bases, in that order; junction bases with no gene match: 11. Germline CDR1 SGHAT, CDR2 FQNNGV. For the CDR3, the DNA is TGTGCCAGCAGCCCTCCATCGGGACTACCTTACAATGAGCAGTTCTTC. Translated, it gives CASSPPSGLPYNEQFF.

The chain joins TRBV7-6 to TRBJ2-5; 14 nucleotides agree with TRBD2. The CDR3 spans 17 residues. Germline V gene data show CDR1 as SGHVS and CDR2 as FNYEAQ. Germline trimming cut 1 base from V and 4 bases from J; bases unmatched to any gene: 5. CDR3 amino acids: CASSLGLAGGQPETQYF. CDR3 sequence (DNA): TGTGCCAGCAGCTTAGGACTAGCGGGAGGGCAGCCAGAGACCCAGTACTTC.

This sequence joins TRBV6-5 and TRBJ2-1; D perhaps matches TRBD1 (6 bases). V shed 5 bases and J shed 4 bases, with 9 bases lying between them. The CDR3 is 13 amino acids. Germline CDR1 reads MNHEY; CDR2 reads SVGAGI. The CDR3 here is CASSITGYNEQFF. For the CDR3, the DNA is TGTGCCAGCAGTATTACAGGGTACAATGAGCAGTTCTTC.

This clone came up a few times. The V call is TRBV7-9, the J call TRBJ1-1, with D uncertain. The V end lost 1 base, the J end lost 11 bases, and 8 bases lay between the germline ends. Germline V CDR1 and CDR2: SEHNR, FQNEAQ (reference sequence). This CDR3 has 11 amino acids. The CDR3 spells CASSLGGPAFF. CDR3 in DNA: TGTGCCAGCAGCTTAGGAGGGCCGGCTTTCTTT.